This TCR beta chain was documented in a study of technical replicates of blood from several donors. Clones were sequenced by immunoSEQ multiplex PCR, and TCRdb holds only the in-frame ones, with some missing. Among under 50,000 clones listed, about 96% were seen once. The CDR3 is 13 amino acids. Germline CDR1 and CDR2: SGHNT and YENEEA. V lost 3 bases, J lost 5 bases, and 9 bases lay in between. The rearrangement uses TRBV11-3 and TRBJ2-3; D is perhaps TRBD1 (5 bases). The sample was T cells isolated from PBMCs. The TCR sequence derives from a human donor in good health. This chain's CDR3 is CASSLGLQDTQYF. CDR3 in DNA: TGTGCCAGCAGCTTGGGGCTTCAAGATACGCAGTATTTT.